Sequencing of this TCR beta chain was carried out in a study of human T cells and chemical hapten exposure. Study as a whole: Small volume differences among pooled libraries mainly caused per-sample TCR yield variation.

This clonotype turned up a few times. CDR3 length: 15 amino acids. The V and J ends lost 5 bases and 6 bases respectively, with 20 bases between them. The germline V gene encodes CDR1 SGHTA and CDR2 FQGNSA. TCRdb independently ran MiXCR on the RACE reads; one entry per CDR3 protein. The sample includes 80,000 to 100,000 distinct CDR3 sequences, 8% to 10% of them seen just once. This sample's time point: pre-sensitization, week 0. The treatment denotes: therapeutic diphenylcyclopropenone sensitization with weekly scalp DPC. This chain joins TRBV7-2 and TRBJ2-7; D is possibly TRBD2 (6 bases). The sample consisted of whole blood, taken in connection with sensitization to the hapten diphenylcyclopropenone (DPC). The sequence was collected from a woman aged 40 to 50 with alopecia areata. Some clones in this sample may be carry-over from other donors' samples. DNA of the CDR3: TGTGCCAGCAGCCTGCGGGAAGGGCGAGGAGGCGAGCAGTACTTC. Its protein is CASSLREGRGGEQYF.